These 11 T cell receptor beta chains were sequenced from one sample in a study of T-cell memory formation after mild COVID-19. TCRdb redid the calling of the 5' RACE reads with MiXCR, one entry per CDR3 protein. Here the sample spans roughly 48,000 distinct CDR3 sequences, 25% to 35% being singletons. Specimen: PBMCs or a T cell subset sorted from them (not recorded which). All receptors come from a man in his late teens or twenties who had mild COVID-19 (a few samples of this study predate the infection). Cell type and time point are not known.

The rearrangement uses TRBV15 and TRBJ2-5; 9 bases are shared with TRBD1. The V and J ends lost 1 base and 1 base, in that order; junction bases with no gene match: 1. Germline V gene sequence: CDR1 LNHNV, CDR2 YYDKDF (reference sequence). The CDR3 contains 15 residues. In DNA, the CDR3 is TGTGCCACCAGCAGAGTGGACAGGGGCCAAGAGACCCAGTACTTC. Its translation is CATSRVDRGQETQYF.

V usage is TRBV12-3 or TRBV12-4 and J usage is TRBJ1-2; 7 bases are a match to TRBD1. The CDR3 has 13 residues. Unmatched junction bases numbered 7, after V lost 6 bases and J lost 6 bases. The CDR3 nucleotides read TGTGCCAGCAGCCTACAGGGGAGAAATGGCTACACCTTC. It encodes CASSLQGRNGYTF.

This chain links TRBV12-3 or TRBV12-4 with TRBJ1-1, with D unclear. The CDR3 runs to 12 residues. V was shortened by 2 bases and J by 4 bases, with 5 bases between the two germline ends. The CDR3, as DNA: TGTGCCAGCAGTTTACAGAGCACTGAAGCTTTCTTT. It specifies CASSLQSTEAFF.

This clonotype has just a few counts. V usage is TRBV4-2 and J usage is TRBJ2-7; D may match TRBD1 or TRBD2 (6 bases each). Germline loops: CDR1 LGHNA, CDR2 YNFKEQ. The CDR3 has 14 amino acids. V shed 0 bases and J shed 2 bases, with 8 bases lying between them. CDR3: CASSQDRGPYEQYF. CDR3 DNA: TGTGCCAGCAGCCAAGATCGGGGGCCCTACGAGCAGTACTTC.

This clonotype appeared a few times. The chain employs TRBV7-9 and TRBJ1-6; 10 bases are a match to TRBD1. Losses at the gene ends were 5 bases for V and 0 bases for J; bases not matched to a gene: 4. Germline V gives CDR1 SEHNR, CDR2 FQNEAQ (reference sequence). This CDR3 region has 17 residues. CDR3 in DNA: TGTGCCAGCAGCCGGGACAGGGGAAGCTCCTATAATTCACCCCTCCACTTT. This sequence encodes CASSRDRGSSYNSPLHF.

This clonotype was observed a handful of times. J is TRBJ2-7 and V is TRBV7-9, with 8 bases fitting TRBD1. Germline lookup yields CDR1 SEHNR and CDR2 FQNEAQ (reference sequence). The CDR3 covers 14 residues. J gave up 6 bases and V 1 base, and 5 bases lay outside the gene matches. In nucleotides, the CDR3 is TGTGCCAGCAGCTTAGGTCAGGGGGCGACCGAGCAGTACGTC. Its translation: CASSLGQGATEQYV.

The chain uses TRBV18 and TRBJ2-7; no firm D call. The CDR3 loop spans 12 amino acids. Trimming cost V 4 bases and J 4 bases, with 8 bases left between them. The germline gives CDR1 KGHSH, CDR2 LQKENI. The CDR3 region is CASSLLLYEQYF. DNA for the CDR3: TGTGCCAGCTCACTCCTATTATACGAGCAGTACTTC.

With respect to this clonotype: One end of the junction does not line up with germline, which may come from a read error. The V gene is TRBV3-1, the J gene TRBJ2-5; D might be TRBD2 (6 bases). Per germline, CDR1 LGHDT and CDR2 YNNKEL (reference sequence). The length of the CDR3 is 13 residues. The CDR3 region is CDSSQAGGETQYF. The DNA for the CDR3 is TGTGACAGCAGCCAAGCGGGTGGGGAGACCCAGTACTTC.

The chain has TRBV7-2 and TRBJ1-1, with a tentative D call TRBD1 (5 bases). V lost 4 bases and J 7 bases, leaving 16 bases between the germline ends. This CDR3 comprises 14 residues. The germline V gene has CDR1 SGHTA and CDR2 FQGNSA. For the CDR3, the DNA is TGTGCCAGCAGCTGGGGATTGACAGAGATTGAAGCTTTCTTT. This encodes CASSWGLTEIEAFF.

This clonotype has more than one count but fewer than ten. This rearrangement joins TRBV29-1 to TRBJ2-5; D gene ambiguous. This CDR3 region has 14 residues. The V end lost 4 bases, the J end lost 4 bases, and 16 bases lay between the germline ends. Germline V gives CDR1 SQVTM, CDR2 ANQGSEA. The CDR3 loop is CSVAPGVTAETQYF. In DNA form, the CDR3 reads TGCAGCGTTGCCCCCGGAGTTACGGCAGAGACCCAGTACTTC.

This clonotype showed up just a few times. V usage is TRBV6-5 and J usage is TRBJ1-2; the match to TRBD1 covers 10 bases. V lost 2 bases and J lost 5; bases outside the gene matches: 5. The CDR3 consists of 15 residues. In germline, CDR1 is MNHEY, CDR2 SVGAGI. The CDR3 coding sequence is TGTGCCAGCAGTTACCGGGGGACAGGGGCTTATGGCTACACCTTC. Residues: CASSYRGTGAYGYTF.